The rows below give T cell receptor beta chains drawn from one sample of a study of cytomegalovirus exposure and HLA in healthy donors. The table came from immunoSEQ multiplex PCR; TCRdb's copy has only in-frame clones and leaves some out. The top ten clones hold about 3.5% of a sample with over 60,000 clones, roughly 95% of them seen once. Specimen: PBMCs. The receptors here all came from a man between 18 and 29 years old in good health and CMV-seronegative. The conserved cysteine and the conserved F or W are not part of the CDR3 here. The order of the fields is J gene, D gene, V gene, CDR3 protein. A D gene is named only where the DNA matches it firmly.

j_call: TRBJ1-2; d_call: .; v_call: TRBV19; cdr3_aa: ASSIVAAERRGYT
j_call: TRBJ2-7; d_call: TRBD1; v_call: TRBV27; cdr3_aa: ASRDRPGGSYEQY
j_call: TRBJ1-1; d_call: .; v_call: TRBV7-2; cdr3_aa: ASSLIRDTEVF
j_call: TRBJ2-1; d_call: TRBD2; v_call: TRBV7-3; cdr3_aa: ASSGGGSASQF
j_call: TRBJ2-1; d_call: .; v_call: TRBV6-5; cdr3_aa: ASSSLMSGEQF
j_call: TRBJ1-1; d_call: TRBD1; v_call: TRBV30; cdr3_aa: AWKGRGQGNTEAF
j_call: TRBJ2-1; d_call: TRBD1; v_call: TRBV5-4; cdr3_aa: ASSLGQGIGEQF
j_call: TRBJ2-3; d_call: TRBD1; v_call: TRBV9; cdr3_aa: ASSVGADRITDTQY
j_call: TRBJ2-1; d_call: TRBD2; v_call: TRBV19; cdr3_aa: ASSMITSGGSYNEQF
j_call: TRBJ2-7; d_call: .; v_call: TRBV7-2; cdr3_aa: ASSSQQRSEQY
j_call: TRBJ2-3; d_call: .; v_call: TRBV7-2; cdr3_aa: ASSFSTARSTDTQY
j_call: TRBJ2-7; d_call: TRBD1; v_call: TRBV7-9; cdr3_aa: ASSFDRGDEQY
j_call: TRBJ1-2; d_call: .; v_call: TRBV29-1; cdr3_aa: SVVRGYGYT
j_call: TRBJ1-4; d_call: .; v_call: TRBV18; cdr3_aa: ASSPPSSEKLF
j_call: TRBJ1-2; d_call: TRBD1; v_call: TRBV30; cdr3_aa: AWGKTGLPYGYT
j_call: TRBJ2-1; d_call: TRBD2; v_call: TRBV28; cdr3_aa: ASTLSGLADHHNEQF
j_call: TRBJ2-3; d_call: TRBD2; v_call: TRBV28; cdr3_aa: ASSLLAGGLDTQY
j_call: TRBJ2-1; d_call: TRBD2; v_call: TRBV4-3; cdr3_aa: ASSQDRTSVSNEQF
j_call: TRBJ1-1; d_call: .; v_call: TRBV19; cdr3_aa: ASLTGTFEAF
j_call: TRBJ1-1; d_call: TRBD1; v_call: TRBV27; cdr3_aa: ASSTTTGYTEAF
j_call: TRBJ2-5; d_call: TRBD2; v_call: TRBV4-3; cdr3_aa: ASSQEGGIVETQY
j_call: TRBJ1-1; d_call: TRBD1; v_call: TRBV6-1; cdr3_aa: ASRIGQGVNTEAF
j_call: TRBJ2-4; d_call: .; v_call: TRBV10-3; cdr3_aa: AISASGIQY
j_call: TRBJ2-2; d_call: TRBD1; v_call: TRBV4-1; cdr3_aa: ASSHNLGQGGNTGELF
j_call: TRBJ2-1; d_call: .; v_call: TRBV13; cdr3_aa: ASTLQTTNEQF
j_call: TRBJ1-1; d_call: TRBD1; v_call: TRBV28; cdr3_aa: ASSLGQGEAF
j_call: TRBJ1-6; d_call: .; v_call: TRBV10-2; cdr3_aa: ASSELSGDSPLH
j_call: TRBJ2-7; d_call: TRBD1; v_call: TRBV6-1; cdr3_aa: ASSEEGTGAYEQY
j_call: TRBJ1-2; d_call: TRBD1; v_call: TRBV30; cdr3_aa: AWSVLRDSYGYT
j_call: TRBJ2-2; d_call: .; v_call: TRBV5-4; cdr3_aa: ASGSGFDTGELF
j_call: TRBJ2-1; d_call: TRBD2; v_call: TRBV6-5; cdr3_aa: ASSLLAGVRNNEQF
j_call: TRBJ1-6; d_call: .; v_call: TRBV6-5; cdr3_aa: ASSYAARSPLH
j_call: TRBJ2-3; d_call: TRBD2; v_call: TRBV7-2; cdr3_aa: ASSPRASGEGTDTQY
j_call: TRBJ2-2; d_call: .; v_call: TRBV18; cdr3_aa: ASSLMTGELF
j_call: TRBJ1-2; d_call: .; v_call: TRBV4-2; cdr3_aa: ASGARGGYGYT
j_call: TRBJ2-3; d_call: TRBD2; v_call: TRBV30; cdr3_aa: AWSVTSGGANTQY
j_call: TRBJ1-2; d_call: .; v_call: TRBV5-1; cdr3_aa: ASSSDSSSNYGYT
j_call: TRBJ1-1; d_call: .; v_call: TRBV7-2; cdr3_aa: AERRGGEAF
j_call: TRBJ1-2; d_call: .; v_call: TRBV27; cdr3_aa: ASSLGRQSYGYT
j_call: TRBJ1-6; d_call: .; v_call: TRBV4-3; cdr3_aa: ASSQDWSDTNSPLH
j_call: TRBJ1-1; d_call: .; v_call: TRBV5-1; cdr3_aa: ASSLGGLGVGTEAF
j_call: TRBJ1-1; d_call: .; v_call: TRBV6-5; cdr3_aa: ASLGADSEAF
j_call: TRBJ2-3; d_call: TRBD2; v_call: TRBV6-1; cdr3_aa: ASSGVTSGGADTQY
j_call: TRBJ2-2; d_call: .; v_call: TRBV27; cdr3_aa: ASSYGATGELF
j_call: TRBJ1-6; d_call: TRBD1; v_call: TRBV5-3; cdr3_aa: ARDRDRGYSLRSYNSPLH
j_call: TRBJ1-3; d_call: TRBD1; v_call: TRBV6-5; cdr3_aa: ASSRDRGRGNTIY
j_call: TRBJ2-3; d_call: TRBD1; v_call: TRBV6-5; cdr3_aa: ASRQTGASTDTQY
j_call: TRBJ2-1; d_call: TRBD1; v_call: TRBV30; cdr3_aa: AWNRQGANEQF
j_call: TRBJ1-1; d_call: .; v_call: TRBV5-6; cdr3_aa: ASSLGGRDTEAF
j_call: TRBJ1-1; d_call: .; v_call: TRBV15; cdr3_aa: ATSRRDFENTEAF
j_call: TRBJ1-4; d_call: .; v_call: TRBV5-1; cdr3_aa: ASSPGGGTAITSLF
j_call: TRBJ1-6; d_call: TRBD1; v_call: TRBV6-1; cdr3_aa: ASTNDRAYNSPLH
j_call: TRBJ2-7; d_call: .; v_call: TRBV5-1; cdr3_aa: ASSDSAGSFHEQY
j_call: TRBJ2-7; d_call: TRBD1; v_call: TRBV15; cdr3_aa: ATSRRQGFYEQY
j_call: TRBJ1-1; d_call: TRBD1; v_call: TRBV27; cdr3_aa: ASSSPGQSMNTEAF
j_call: TRBJ2-7; d_call: .; v_call: TRBV10-3; cdr3_aa: ATGESSYEQY
j_call: TRBJ2-7; d_call: TRBD1; v_call: TRBV7-3; cdr3_aa: ASSLGQDYEQY